The following is a TCR beta chain sequence with its context. This clonotype has at least ten counts. This receptor's antigen is unknown. No much larger clone is present one base from it, and per-base qualities are unavailable. These data come from a study of CD8+CD57+ T cells in acquired aplastic anemia (dated by TCRdb to the late 2010s). Background for the entire study: A mean of around 3 ug of DNA, ranging from roughly 0.18 to 30 ug, was extracted from sorted CD4+ and CD8+ cells. Mean read counts for healthy donor samples were 9 million to 10.8 million for CD4+ cells and 11 million to 14 million for CD8+ cells.

The CDR3 measures 13 amino acids from cysteine to phenylalanine. Only CDR3 DNA is held: 39 bases, read in frame from base 1. CDR1 and CDR2 were assigned from the germline V gene as SGHVS and FQNEAQ. V is clipped by 6 bases and J by 0 bases, and the sequence between their germline boundaries is 8 bases long. In this study, sorted CD4+ and CD8+ T cells from the blood of healthy subjects and of severe aplastic anemia patients had their TCR repertoires deep-sequenced. Ficoll-Paque density gradient centrifugation was used to isolate peripheral blood mononuclear cells. Before DNA extraction, CD4+ and CD8+ T cells were sorted by FACS or by magnetic beads. Results and caveats for the whole study, not just this receptor: Roughly 29 CD8+ CDR3 sequences were found to be shared between patients and controls, but these sequences appeared to be highly expressed in patients and within the immunodominant clones of the patients. No significant difference in CD8+ Simpson's diversity was found between patients and healthy controls (P=0.060).

Profiling of TCR beta VDJ combinations and CDR3 sequences used genomic DNA as the template. TCR repertoire sequencing was run on an Illumina HiSeq 2000. From the authors' description of their analysis: Repertoire assessment relied on Simpson's diversity index, CDR3 size and DJ length profiles, and TRBV/TRBJ rearrangement plots. Whichever DNA sequence was most abundant in the deep sequencing data was defined as the immunodominant clone. CDR3 amino acid sequences were screened for sharing across subjects and compared with published repertoires and the VDJdb database. The public reads were reprocessed in TCRdb via fastp at Q25 and MiXCR, keeping in-frame beta chains. CDR3 protein sequences are deduplicated, and each keeps its most common genes and DNA. In this record, the V and J calls reflect TCRdb's handling and not the investigators' own analysis. The sample includes 150,000 to 200,000 distinct CDR3 sequences, with just under 65% observed a single time. The biggest ten clones account for 45% to 55% of the sample.

Sequenced sample: sorted CD4+, CD8+, or CD8+CD57+ T cells (not recorded which) from PBMCs. The receptor was isolated from a human donor in good health. The chain uses TRBV7-8 and TRBJ1-1, with a tentative D gene TRBD1 over 5 matching bases. The CDR3 protein: CASRQEMNTEAFF. The nucleotide sequence is TGTGCCAGCAGACAGGAGATGAACACTGAAGCTTTCTTT.